This TCR beta chain is from a study of T cell repertoires in cytomegalovirus infection. Across the whole study: Matching HLA type, along with CMV infection, was indicated by public TCR beta signatures.

Study observations and caveats: HLA-C-restricted CMV-specific TCR beta clonotypes were dominant in the ex vivo response.

There are many counts of this clonotype. The antigen is not known. The ends were cut back, 3 bases at V and 7 bases at J, with 24 bases in the middle. Germline CDR1 reads SGHVS; CDR2 reads FNYEAQ. The CDR3 sequence is 18 residues long. From the reads, TCRdb called clonotypes with MiXCR, one entry per CDR3 protein. The table shows about 360,000 distinct CDR3 sequences, with approximately 18% occurring only once. This chain joins TRBV7-6 and TRBJ1-4, with a weak D call TRBD1 (5 bases). Sequencing was carried out using PBMCs. This sequence was found in a human donor in good health (CMV status not recorded). Some clones in this sample may be carry-over from other donors' samples. The DNA of the CDR3 is TGTGCCAGCAGCTTTAGTTATAAGGGGCCAGCAGACCGTGAAAAACTGTTTTTT. Its protein is CASSFSYKGPADREKLFF.